These 10 T cell receptor beta chains share one sample of origin, sequenced in a study of T cell responses to AZD1222 COVID-19 vaccine. Repertoires were generated with immunoSEQ multiplex PCR, while TCRdb's copy carries only in-frame clones and drops some. Of 150,000 to 200,000 clones in the sample, about 90% are singletons; the top ten hold 1% to 1.5%. The specimen comprised peripheral blood, sampled 28 days after the second AZD1222 dose. These receptors all come from an adult who received the AZD1222 COVID-19 vaccine.

J is TRBJ1-1 and V is TRBV6-5; TRBD1 matches at 9 bases. The CDR3 loop spans 11 amino acids. Trimming took 11 bases from V and 10 from J; bases not matched to a gene: 8. Looked up from germline, CDR1 is MNHEY and CDR2 is SVGAGI. CDR3 in amino acids: CAASQDRGAFF. The CDR3 DNA reads as TGTGCCGCCTCGCAGGACAGGGGAGCTTTCTTT.

The J gene is TRBJ2-7, the V gene TRBV5-4; TRBD2 matches 7 bases. This CDR3 contains 14 residues. From germline, CDR1 is SGHNT and CDR2 YYREEE (reference sequence). Unmatched junction bases numbered 4, after V lost 4 bases and J lost 0 bases. CDR3 region: CASSRDYVSYEQYF. CDR3 nucleotides: TGTGCCAGCAGCCGGGACTACGTCTCCTACGAGCAGTACTTC.

The chain carries TRBV7-8 and TRBJ1-5; no firm D call. V shed 5 bases and J shed 0 bases, with 11 bases lying between them. Germline V lookup: CDR1 SGHVS, CDR2 FQNEAQ. The length of the CDR3 is 15 residues. The CDR3 DNA reads TGTGCCAGCAGCACCCAGGAGGGTAGCAATCAGCCCCAGCATTTT. Translation: CASSTQEGSNQPQHF.

The chain uses TRBV29-1 and TRBJ2-4; D ambiguous. Trimming removed 6 bases at V and 1 base at J, with 10 bases between. The CDR3 runs to 13 residues. Germline V gene lookup returns CDR1 SQVTM and CDR2 ANQGSEA. The CDR3 loop reads CSVGFSAKNIQYF. The CDR3 nucleotides read TGCAGCGTGGGGTTTAGCGCCAAAAACATTCAGTACTTC.

The chain joins TRBV14 to TRBJ1-1; D might be TRBD1 (6 bases). Germline values: CDR1 SGHDN, CDR2 FVKESK. V dropped 4 bases and J dropped 6 bases, with 15 bases sitting between them. The CDR3 sequence is 14 residues long. The CDR3 region has the DNA TGTGCCAGCAGCCCCACGGGGGGGGGCCCTGAAGCTTTCTTT. This codes for CASSPTGGGPEAFF.

This clone was observed a single time. V is TRBV6-5 and J is TRBJ2-1; tentative D call: TRBD2 (6 bases). This CDR3 has 15 amino acids. CDR1 and CDR2 from the germline V gene are MNHEY and SVGAGI. The V and J ends lost 4 bases and 7 bases respectively, with 17 bases between them. In DNA form, the CDR3 reads TGTGCCAGCAGTTCCCCTAGCGTTAGAGGGAATGAGCAGTTCTTC. Translated: CASSSPSVRGNEQFF.

This clone was recorded once. The V and J genes are TRBV5-1 and TRBJ2-3, with D possibly being TRBD2 (6 bases). Germline lookup yields CDR1 SGHRS and CDR2 YFSETQ. The CDR3 totals 14 residues. Trimming removed 7 bases at V and 3 bases at J, with 15 bases between. CDR3 region: CASGPGTPTDTQYF. CDR3 nucleotides: TGCGCCAGCGGGCCCGGGACTCCAACAGATACGCAGTATTTT.

This chain joins TRBV4-1 and TRBJ1-2; 10 nucleotides agree with TRBD1. Trimming at V came to 0 bases and at J to 3 bases, leaving 13 bases not matched to a gene. The germline gives CDR1 MGHRA, CDR2 YSYEKL. The CDR3 sequence is 19 residues long. CDR3 nucleotide sequence: TGCGCCAGCAGCCAAGATTCCTCCAGCCGACAGGGGGCGGACTATGGCTACACCTTC. This encodes CASSQDSSSRQGADYGYTF.

CDR3 sequence reads: CAAGANVLTF. CDR3 bases: TGCGCCGCTGGGGCCAACGTCCTGACTTTC. The chain uses TRBV4-1 and TRBJ2-6; D is uncertain. The CDR3 is 10 amino acids. V lost 11 bases to trimming and J lost 2 bases, with 1 base between them. Germline loops: CDR1 MGHRA, CDR2 YSYEKL.

With regard to this clone: The junction shows a germline mismatch at one end, possibly a read error. The chain couples TRBV4-2 to TRBJ2-5, with 8 nucleotides matching TRBD2. The CDR3 runs 16 residues. Germline loops: CDR1 LGHNA, CDR2 YNFKEQ. The chain's CDR3 is CASSKDILAGQETQYF. CDR3 coding DNA: TGTGCCAGCAGCAAAGATATCCTAGCGGGCCAAGAGACCCAGTACTTC.